The T cell receptor beta chain under discussion was sequenced for a study of cytomegalovirus exposure and HLA in healthy donors. About this clone: Its antigen remains unidentified.

General observations from the study: V- and J-gene trimming of TCR beta was linked (in a later analysis) to a missense DCLRE1C variant. Using a false discovery rate of 0.05, a later analysis showed that 15,000 to 20,000 TCR beta sequences were associated with HLA alleles.

PCR used 60 Vbeta primers and 13 Jbeta primers. Repertoires were generated with immunoSEQ multiplex PCR, while TCRdb's copy carries only in-frame clones and drops some. This repertoire shows 80,000 to 100,000 clones, 81% found once; its top ten account for roughly 1.5%. This clonotype was sampled from a man aged 40-49 years in good health and CMV-seronegative. Material for sequencing was PBMCs.

CDR3 region: CASSLRMSSYNSPLHF. CDR3 bases: TGTGCCAGCAGCTTGCGCATGAGCTCCTATAATTCACCCCTCCACTTT. The chain couples TRBV5-4 to TRBJ1-6; D is unclear. V was shortened by 1 base and J by 0 bases, with 8 bases between the two germline ends. CDR1 is SGHNT, CDR2 YYREEE, per germline (reference sequence). This CDR3 spans 16 amino acids.